The entry that follows covers one T cell receptor (beta chain) sequence. The data belong to a study of cytomegalovirus exposure and HLA in healthy donors. Germline-derived CDR1 and CDR2 are SGHTA and FQGNSA. This CDR3 has 15 amino acids. V was trimmed by 0 bases and J by 3 bases, leaving 11 bases between them. It was with 60 Vbeta and 13 Jbeta primers that the PCR ran. Repertoires were generated with immunoSEQ multiplex PCR, while TCRdb's copy carries only in-frame clones and drops some. This sample lists some 76,000 clones; its ten largest clones have 2% to 3%. The TCR comes from a female donor in good health and CMV-seropositive. The V call is TRBV7-2, the J call TRBJ1-2; D perhaps matches TRBD1 (5 bases). The sequencing sample was made of PBMCs. The CDR3 bases are TGTGCCAGCAGCTTAGCGGGGCAGGGCTACTATGGCTACACCTTC. This gives the protein CASSLAGQGYYGYTF.